A selection of T cell receptor beta chains follows, all from one sample in a study of T cell responses to AZD1222 COVID-19 vaccine. Sequencing was performed with immunoSEQ multiplex PCR; in TCRdb, only in-frame clones are kept and a portion is missing. The repertoire holds 150,000 to 170,000 clones, with approximately 87% as singletons. The sample here was peripheral blood, taken on day 0 of MenACWY control vaccination. These receptor sequences come from an adult in good health. Each CDR3 is given without its conserved first and last residue. Clone sizes are given selectively: once, few, many, or a class where the clone is expanded.

>once|TRBV6-2/TRBV6-3
ASSSQRGGGMNTEAF
>.|TRBV3-1/TRBV3-2
ASSFNRGQQAF
>.|TRBV6-1
ASSEGVGLDEQF
>.|TRBV14
ASSQGYWDVNTEAF
>.|TRBV5-1
ASSFGAQETQY
>once|TRBV6-5
ASSLEGGQPQH
>.|TRBV19
ASRIGEGNTEAF
>once|TRBV24-1
ATSTSGSPETQY
>.|TRBV10-3
AIRLAGASHYEQY
>.|TRBV6-2/TRBV6-3
ASSIRTASGLNTEAF
>once|TRBV5-1
ASSLGPQNQGRTEAF
>few|TRBV2
ASSRQGPGQETQY
>.|TRBV19
ASSPGTPNYGYT
>.|TRBV11-2
ASSLDTVNEQF
>.|TRBV28
ASSLPGPGGNQPQH
>.|TRBV7-8
ASSLGGRGEKLF
>.|TRBV28
ASSPASAADTQY
>.|TRBV5-4
ASSLGNVNTEAF
>.|TRBV7-8
ASSFSSGFSYEQY
>.|TRBV12-3/TRBV12-4
ASRQFSTDTQY
>.|TRBV6-6
ASSYSFGGGNTIY
>few|TRBV10-3
AISSGQGGSTNEKLF
>.|TRBV7-9
ASSGGLAGGPVNEQF
>.|TRBV27
ASSPGEGNSNQPQH
>.|TRBV2
ASSETKPGELF
>.|TRBV27
ASSLSAGPGPQH
>.|TRBV7-8
ASSLAGAGEQY
>.|TRBV3-1/TRBV3-2
ASSQEGLAGGPYEQY
>.|TRBV9
ASSVGGPTSGELF
>.|TRBV7-2
ASSLGLASYEQY
>once|TRBV12-3/TRBV12-4
ASILREGGTQY
>.|TRBV19
ASSILGQGTEAF
>.|TRBV6-5
ASTLRAGETHEQF
>.|TRBV10-3
AISDDEQPQH
>.|TRBV9
ASSAGPTNTGELF
>.|TRBV5-5
ASSQRDQPQH